The source of this TCR beta chain is a study of human T cells and chemical hapten exposure. The study's library attached unique molecular identifiers to single cDNA molecules. TCRdb re-called the RACE reads with MiXCR, one entry per CDR3 protein. The sample carries around 330,000 distinct CDR3 sequences, around 5.5% recorded once. After removal of 5 bases from V and 7 bases from J, the junction contained 11 bases not matched to a gene. CDR1 is SGHAT and CDR2 is FQNNGV in the germline V gene. The CDR3 extends over 17 amino acids. This clonotype was seen more than once but under ten times. Time point meaning: pre-sensitization, week 0. Documented treatment: therapeutic diphenylcyclopropenone sensitization with weekly scalp DPC.

The chain recombines TRBV11-2 with TRBJ1-6; TRBD1 matches 10 bases. This receptor was taken from a woman in her late teens or twenties with alopecia areata. Some clones in this sample may be carry-over from other donors' samples. The sample consisted of whole blood, taken in connection with sensitization to the hapten diphenylcyclopropenone (DPC). The CDR3 nucleotides are TGTGCCAGCAGCCCCTGGACAGGGGGAGATAAAAATTCACCCCTCCACTTT. Protein: CASSPWTGGDKNSPLHF.